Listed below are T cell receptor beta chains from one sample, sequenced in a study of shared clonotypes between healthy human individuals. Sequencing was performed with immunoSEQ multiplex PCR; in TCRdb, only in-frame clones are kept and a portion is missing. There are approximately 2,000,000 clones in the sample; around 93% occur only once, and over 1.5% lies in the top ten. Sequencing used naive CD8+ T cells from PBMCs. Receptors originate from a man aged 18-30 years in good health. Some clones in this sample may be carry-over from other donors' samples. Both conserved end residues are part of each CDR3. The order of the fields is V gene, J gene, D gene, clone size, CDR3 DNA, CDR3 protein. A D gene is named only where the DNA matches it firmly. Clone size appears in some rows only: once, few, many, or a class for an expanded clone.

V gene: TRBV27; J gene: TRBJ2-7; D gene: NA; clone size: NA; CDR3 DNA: TGTGCCAGCAGTTTGTCAGGGTTCAACGAGCAGTACTTC; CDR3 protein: CASSLSGFNEQYF
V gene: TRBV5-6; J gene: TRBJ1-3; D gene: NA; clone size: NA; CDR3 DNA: TGTGCCAGCAGCTTAGGCCGGAACCTCCACTGGGGAAACACCATATATTTT; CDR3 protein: CASSLGRNLHWGNTIYF
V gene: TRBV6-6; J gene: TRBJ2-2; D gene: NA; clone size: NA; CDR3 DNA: TGTGCCAGCTCCCTGCTAGCCACGAACACCGGGGAGCTGTTTTTT; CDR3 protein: CASSLLATNTGELFF
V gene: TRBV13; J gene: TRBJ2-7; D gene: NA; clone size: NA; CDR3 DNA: TGTGCCAGCAGCTTCGAGGGCCCCGAGCAGTACTTC; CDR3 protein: CASSFEGPEQYF
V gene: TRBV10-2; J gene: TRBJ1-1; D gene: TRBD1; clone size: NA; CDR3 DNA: TGCGCCACGACCACCCGGACAGGGAACACTGAAGCTTTCTTT; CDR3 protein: CATTTRTGNTEAFF
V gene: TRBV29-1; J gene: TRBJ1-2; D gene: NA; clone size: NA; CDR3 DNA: TGCAGCGTTCAAGGGGGAGGGTCTTGGGGCTGCACCTTC; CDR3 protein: CSVQGGGSWGCTF
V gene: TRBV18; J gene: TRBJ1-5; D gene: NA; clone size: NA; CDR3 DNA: TGTGCCAGCTCCCCTTTGGCGAGGGCCCCCACGAGATTTGGGGATCAGCCCCAGCATTTT; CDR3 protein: CASSPLARAPTRFGDQPQHF
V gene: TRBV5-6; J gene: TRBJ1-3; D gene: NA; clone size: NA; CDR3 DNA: TGTGCCAGCAGCTTGCAACTAACCGAGGGTTCTGGAAACACCATATATTTT; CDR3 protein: CASSLQLTEGSGNTIYF
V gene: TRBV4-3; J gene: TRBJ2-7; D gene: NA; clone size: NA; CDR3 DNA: TGCGCCAGCAGCCAAGATTATATGGGGGAACTCTCCTACGAGCAGTACTTC; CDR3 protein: CASSQDYMGELSYEQYF
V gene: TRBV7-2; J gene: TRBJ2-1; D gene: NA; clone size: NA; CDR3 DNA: TGTGCCAGCAGCCTACGACTAGTTCCGGGGCAGTTCTTC; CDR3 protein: CASSLRLVPGQFF
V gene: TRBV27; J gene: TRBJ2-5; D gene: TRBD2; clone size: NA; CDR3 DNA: TGTGCCAGCAGTAGGGGCTGGACTAGCGGGAGTGGGGAGACCCAGTACTTC; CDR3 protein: CASSRGWTSGSGETQYF
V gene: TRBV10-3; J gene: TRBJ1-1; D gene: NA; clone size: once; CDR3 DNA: TGTGCCATCAGCCCCCCTGGGGGCACTGAAGCTTTCTTT; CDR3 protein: CAISPPGGTEAFF
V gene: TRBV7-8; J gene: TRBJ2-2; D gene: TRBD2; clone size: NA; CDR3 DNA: TGTGCCAGCAGCCGGTGGATAGCGGGAGCGGACGGGGAGCTGTTTTTT; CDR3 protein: CASSRWIAGADGELFF
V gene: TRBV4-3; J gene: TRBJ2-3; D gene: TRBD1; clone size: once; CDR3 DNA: TGCGCCAGCAGCCAAGAAGGCCGGCATACAGGGGTTCGGGATACGCAGTATTTT; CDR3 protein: CASSQEGRHTGVRDTQYF
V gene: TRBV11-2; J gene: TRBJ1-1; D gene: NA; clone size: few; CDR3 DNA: TGTGCCAGCAGCGCCCAGGAACAGGGTTTCACTGAAGCTTTCTTT; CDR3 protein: CASSAQEQGFTEAFF
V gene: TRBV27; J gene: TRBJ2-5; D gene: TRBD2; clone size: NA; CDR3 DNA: TGTGCCAGCAGTCCGAAGACTAGCGGGAGGGCCCCGTCTTCAGAGACCCAGTACTTC; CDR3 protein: CASSPKTSGRAPSSETQYF
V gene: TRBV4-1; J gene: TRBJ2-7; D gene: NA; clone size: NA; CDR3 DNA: TGCGCCAGCAGCCCTCCAGTAGGGGGCGAGCAGTACTTC; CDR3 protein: CASSPPVGGEQYF
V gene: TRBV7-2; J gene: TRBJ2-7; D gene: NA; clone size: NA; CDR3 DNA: TGTGCCAGCAGCTTAGTAGGGGTAGGCTACGAGCAGTACTTC; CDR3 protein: CASSLVGVGYEQYF
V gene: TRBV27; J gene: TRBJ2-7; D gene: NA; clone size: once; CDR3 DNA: TGTGCCAGCAGTTTCGCAGACACCTACGAGCAGTACTTC; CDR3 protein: CASSFADTYEQYF
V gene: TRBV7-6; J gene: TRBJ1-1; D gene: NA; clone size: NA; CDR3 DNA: TGTGCCAGCCTCGAGGAGGTCGTGGGGGACACTGAAGCTTTCTTT; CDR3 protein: CASLEEVVGDTEAFF
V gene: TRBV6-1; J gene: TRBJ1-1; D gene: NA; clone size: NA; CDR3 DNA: TGTGCCAGCAGTGTCTACCCGGGACATATCATGAACACTGAAGCTTTCTTT; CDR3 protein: CASSVYPGHIMNTEAFF
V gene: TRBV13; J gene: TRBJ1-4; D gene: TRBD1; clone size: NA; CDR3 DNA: TGTGCCAGCAGCCTCGGACAGGGGGCGCACCATGAAAAACTGTTTTTT; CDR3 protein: CASSLGQGAHHEKLFF
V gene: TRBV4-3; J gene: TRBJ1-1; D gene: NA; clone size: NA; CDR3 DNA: TGCGCCAGCAGCCAAGACAACCGAGGCAGGGCGAACACTGAAGCTTTCTTT; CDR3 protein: CASSQDNRGRANTEAFF
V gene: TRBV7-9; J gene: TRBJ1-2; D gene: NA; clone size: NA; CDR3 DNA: TGTGCCAGCAGTATCGGGTACGACTATGGCTACACCTTC; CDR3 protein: CASSIGYDYGYTF
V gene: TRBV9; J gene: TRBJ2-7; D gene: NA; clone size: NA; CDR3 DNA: TGTGCCAGCAGCGTAGATGGAGGGTACGAGCAGTACTTC; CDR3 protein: CASSVDGGYEQYF
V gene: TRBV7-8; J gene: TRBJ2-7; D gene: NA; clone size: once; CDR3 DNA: TGTGCCAGCAGCTTAGCGCGGGCAGGGGGAGGGTACGAGCAGTACTTC; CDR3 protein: CASSLARAGGGYEQYF
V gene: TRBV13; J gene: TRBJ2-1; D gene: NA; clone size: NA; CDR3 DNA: TGTGCCAGCAGCTCCCGGGACTTGAACGGTGAGCAGTTCTTC; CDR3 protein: CASSSRDLNGEQFF
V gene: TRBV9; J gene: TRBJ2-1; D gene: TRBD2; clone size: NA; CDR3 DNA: TGTGCCAGCAGCGCCGGGACTAGCTTCACTGAGCAGTTCTTC; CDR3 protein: CASSAGTSFTEQFF
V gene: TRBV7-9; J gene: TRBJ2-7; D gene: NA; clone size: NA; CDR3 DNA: TGTGCCAGCAGCTTAGGGGATTTAAGGTACGAGCAGTACTTC; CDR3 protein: CASSLGDLRYEQYF
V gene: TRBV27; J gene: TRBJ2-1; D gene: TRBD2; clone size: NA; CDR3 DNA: TGTGCCAGCTCACTAGGGACTAGCGGGGGTGAGCAGTTCTTC; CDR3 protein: CASSLGTSGGEQFF
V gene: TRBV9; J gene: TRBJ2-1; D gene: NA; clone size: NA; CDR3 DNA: TGTGCCAGCAGCGTAGGCAGGGCGACCCACAATGAGCAGTTCTTC; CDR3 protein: CASSVGRATHNEQFF
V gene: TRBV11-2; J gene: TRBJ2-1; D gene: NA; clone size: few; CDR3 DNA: TGTGCCAGCAGCTTAGAACAGGACTACAATGAGCAGTTCTTC; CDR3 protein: CASSLEQDYNEQFF
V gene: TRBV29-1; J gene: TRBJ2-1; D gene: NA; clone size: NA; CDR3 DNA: TGCAGCGTTGAGGGGACTCCTTTATCGAATGAGCAGTTCTTC; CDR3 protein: CSVEGTPLSNEQFF
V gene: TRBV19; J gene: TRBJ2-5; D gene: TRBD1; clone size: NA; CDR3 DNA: TGTGCCAGTAGTTTCGGACAGGGGGCTTGGGAGACCCAGTACTTC; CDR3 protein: CASSFGQGAWETQYF
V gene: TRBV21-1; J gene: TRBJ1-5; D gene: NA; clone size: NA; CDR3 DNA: TGTGCCAGCAGCAAAGCCGGTCAGCCCCAGCATTTT; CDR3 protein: CASSKAGQPQHF